This is a list of T cell receptor beta chains from one sample in a study of radiation and T cells in renal cell carcinoma. The table came from immunoSEQ multiplex PCR; TCRdb's copy has only in-frame clones and leaves some out. The table has fewer than 200,000 clones, about nine tenths seen once. The sequencing used blood, collected from a patient whose treatment included radiotherapy and nephrectomy. Receptors were obtained from a woman between 45 and 60 years old with renal cell carcinoma. Both conserved end residues are part of each CDR3. The D gene is left open where the match is weak. A row's size may be missing; if present it is once, few, many or a size class.

J gene: TRBJ2-1
D gene: TRBD2
clone size: NA
V gene: TRBV7-2
CDR3 DNA: TGTGCCAGCAGCTTAGAAGGGACTAGCGGGGGGTATGAGCAGTTCTTC
CDR3 protein: CASSLEGTSGGYEQFF

J gene: TRBJ1-1
D gene: TRBD1
clone size: NA
V gene: TRBV14
CDR3 DNA: TGTGCCAGCCTACCAGGGGACAGGGGGGAGAACACTGAAGCTTTCTTT
CDR3 protein: CASLPGDRGENTEAFF

J gene: TRBJ2-3
D gene: TRBD2
clone size: NA
V gene: TRBV6-5
CDR3 DNA: TGTGCCAGCAGTCGCCGGGACTATGACACAGATACGCAGTATTTT
CDR3 protein: CASSRRDYDTDTQYF

J gene: TRBJ2-3
D gene: NA
clone size: NA
V gene: TRBV5-1
CDR3 DNA: TGCGCCAGCAGCTTGACCCGGGATACGCAGTATTTT
CDR3 protein: CASSLTRDTQYF

J gene: TRBJ2-2
D gene: NA
clone size: NA
V gene: TRBV11-2
CDR3 DNA: TGTGCCAGCAGCTTATATACGCAGGGACGAACCGGGGAGCTGTTTTTT
CDR3 protein: CASSLYTQGRTGELFF

J gene: TRBJ2-1
D gene: NA
clone size: NA
V gene: TRBV6-5
CDR3 DNA: TGTGCCAGCAGTCCCCCGTGGCGGGGCAATGAGCAGTTCTTC
CDR3 protein: CASSPPWRGNEQFF

J gene: TRBJ2-7
D gene: NA
clone size: NA
V gene: TRBV11-1
CDR3 DNA: TGTGCCAGCAGTGGGGAGTACGAGCAGTACTTC
CDR3 protein: CASSGEYEQYF

J gene: TRBJ1-2
D gene: NA
clone size: NA
V gene: TRBV9
CDR3 DNA: TGTGCCAGCACTAAGGATCCCCTTGATAACTATGGCTACACCTTC
CDR3 protein: CASTKDPLDNYGYTF

J gene: TRBJ1-3
D gene: NA
clone size: NA
V gene: TRBV6-1
CDR3 DNA: TGTGCCAGCAGTGAAGCGGCAGGGGTGGGTTCTGGAAACACCATATATTTT
CDR3 protein: CASSEAAGVGSGNTIYF

J gene: TRBJ1-5
D gene: NA
clone size: NA
V gene: TRBV6-1
CDR3 DNA: TGTGCCAGCAGTGAAGAGGGTTTTGGCAATCAGCCCCAGCATTTT
CDR3 protein: CASSEEGFGNQPQHF

J gene: TRBJ2-2
D gene: NA
clone size: NA
V gene: TRBV21-1
CDR3 DNA: TGTGCCAGCAGCGAAAAAGCCCCCACTTGGAGTGGCGGGGGCACCGGGGAGCTGTTTTTT
CDR3 protein: CASSEKAPTWSGGGTGELFF

J gene: TRBJ2-3
D gene: NA
clone size: NA
V gene: TRBV7-8
CDR3 DNA: TGTGCCAGCAGCTTATCAAACCCAAGGAGTAGCACAGATACGCAGTATTTT
CDR3 protein: CASSLSNPRSSTDTQYF

J gene: TRBJ1-1
D gene: NA
clone size: NA
V gene: TRBV7-7
CDR3 DNA: TGTGCTAGCAGCCTGGACAGTAACACTGAAGCTTTCTTT
CDR3 protein: CASSLDSNTEAFF

J gene: TRBJ1-2
D gene: NA
clone size: NA
V gene: TRBV4-1
CDR3 DNA: TGCGCCAGCAGCCACCGAGGGGTCAACTATGGCTACACCTTC
CDR3 protein: CASSHRGVNYGYTF

J gene: TRBJ1-2
D gene: NA
clone size: NA
V gene: TRBV6-5
CDR3 DNA: TGTGCCAGCAGTTTGACGGGGAACTATGGCTACACCTTC
CDR3 protein: CASSLTGNYGYTF

J gene: TRBJ1-1
D gene: NA
clone size: NA
V gene: TRBV7-9
CDR3 DNA: TGTGCCAGCAGCTCGAGGAACACTGAAGCTTTCTTT
CDR3 protein: CASSSRNTEAFF

J gene: TRBJ1-1
D gene: TRBD1
clone size: NA
V gene: TRBV7-9
CDR3 DNA: TGTGCCAGCAGCTCAGGACAGGTATCGAACACTGAAGCTTTCTTT
CDR3 protein: CASSSGQVSNTEAFF

J gene: TRBJ1-1
D gene: TRBD1
clone size: NA
V gene: TRBV4-2
CDR3 DNA: TGTGCCAGCAGCCTGTCAGGACAGGGGGGGACTGAAGCTTTCTTT
CDR3 protein: CASSLSGQGGTEAFF

J gene: TRBJ1-5
D gene: TRBD1
clone size: NA
V gene: TRBV6-1
CDR3 DNA: TGTGCCAGCAGACCCGCAGGGGGCGGGCAGCCCCAGCATTTT
CDR3 protein: CASRPAGGGQPQHF

J gene: TRBJ1-4
D gene: NA
clone size: NA
V gene: TRBV21-1
CDR3 DNA: TGTGCCAGGGGACAGGGGTGTGCAACTAATGAAAAACTGTTTTTT
CDR3 protein: CARGQGCATNEKLFF

J gene: TRBJ2-3
D gene: TRBD1
clone size: few
V gene: TRBV19
CDR3 DNA: TGTGCCAGTAGTACAACAGGGGCGCTCACAGATACGCAGTATTTT
CDR3 protein: CASSTTGALTDTQYF

J gene: TRBJ1-1
D gene: NA
clone size: NA
V gene: TRBV2
CDR3 DNA: TGTGCCACCATGAACACTGAAGCTTTCTTT
CDR3 protein: CATMNTEAFF

J gene: TRBJ2-1
D gene: NA
clone size: NA
V gene: TRBV5-1
CDR3 DNA: TGCGCCAGCAGCTTGGAAGGGACACCCTACAATGAGCAGTTCTTC
CDR3 protein: CASSLEGTPYNEQFF

J gene: TRBJ2-5
D gene: TRBD2
clone size: once
V gene: TRBV19
CDR3 DNA: TGTGCCAGTAGTATGAAGCGGGGGGCCCAAGAGACCCAGTACTTC
CDR3 protein: CASSMKRGAQETQYF

J gene: TRBJ1-4
D gene: NA
clone size: NA
V gene: TRBV19
CDR3 DNA: TGTGCCAGTAGCCAAGGGACCACGGAAAAACTGTTTTTT
CDR3 protein: CASSQGTTEKLFF

J gene: TRBJ1-2
D gene: NA
clone size: NA
V gene: TRBV6-5
CDR3 DNA: TGTGCCAGCAGTTACTCAGCCACCGGAGGAGGCTACACCTTC
CDR3 protein: CASSYSATGGGYTF

J gene: TRBJ1-2
D gene: NA
clone size: NA
V gene: TRBV7-2
CDR3 DNA: TGTGCCAGCAGCTTAGTGACGGGTATCTATGGCTACACCTTC
CDR3 protein: CASSLVTGIYGYTF